Below, 8 T cell receptor beta chains from the same sample are listed, as sequenced in a study of T cell repertoires in cytomegalovirus infection. TCRdb processed the reads anew with MiXCR; each CDR3 protein has one entry. The sample holds approximately 100,000 distinct CDR3 sequences, 23% seen once. The sequencing input was CD8+ T cells from PBMCs. Receptor source: a human donor in good health (CMV status not recorded). Some clones in this sample may be carry-over from other donors' samples.

This clonotype was seen only a few times. V and J are TRBV4-3 and TRBJ2-5; unclear D gene. The V gene lost 0 bases and the J gene lost 5 bases, with 10 bases spanning the gap. CDR1 and CDR2 (germline): LGHNA, YSLEER. There are 14 residues in the CDR3. CDR3: CASSQDRTEETQYF. The CDR3 region has the DNA TGCGCCAGCAGCCAAGATCGGACGGAGGAGACCCAGTACTTC.

This clonotype came up a few times. The V and J genes are TRBV2 and TRBJ2-7; no clear D gene. This CDR3 is built from 12 residues. The germline CDR1 and CDR2 sequences are SNHLY and FYNNEI. The germline V and J ends were trimmed by 1 base and 3 bases, with 4 bases remaining between them. The CDR3 DNA reads TGTGCCAGCAGTGAAGGGGTCTACGAGCAGTACTTC. It yields the protein CASSEGVYEQYF.

The rearrangement links TRBV30 to TRBJ1-6, with unresolved D. The CDR3 is 11 residues long. CDR1 GTSNPN and CDR2 SVGIG come from the germline V gene (reference sequence). V was shortened by 5 bases and J by 7 bases, with 6 bases between the two germline ends. The CDR3 reads CAWSRNSPLHF. The CDR3 DNA reads TGTGCCTGGTCCCGGAATTCACCCCTCCACTTT.

The CDR3 region has the DNA TGCAGTGCTAGAGAGACGGGGGACTACGAGCAGTACTTC. Translated: CSARETGDYEQYF. J is TRBJ2-7 and V is TRBV20-1, with a possible D match to TRBD2 (6 bases). CDR3 length: 13 amino acids. Germline V gene sequence: CDR1 DFQATT, CDR2 SNEGSKA (reference sequence). The ends were cut back, 0 bases at V and 3 bases at J, with 9 bases in the middle.

The V gene is TRBV11-2, the J gene TRBJ2-3, with 11 positions matching TRBD2. With V trimmed by 5 bases and J by 2 bases, 9 bases remained unmatched. Germline V gene data show CDR1 as SGHAT and CDR2 as FQNNGV. This CDR3 region has 17 residues. CDR3 sequence: CASSVRLAGKNTDTQYF. The DNA of the CDR3 is TGTGCCAGCAGCGTTCGACTAGCGGGAAAGAACACAGATACGCAGTATTTT.

This clonotype was seen many times. The CDR3 reads CTTEGVAEAFF. CDR3 nucleotides: TGTACGACCGAGGGGGTGGCTGAAGCTTTCTTT. This chain joins TRBV6-1 and TRBJ1-1; tentative D call: TRBD1 (6 bases). This CDR3 region has 11 residues. Germline CDR1 and CDR2: MNHNS and SASEGT.

This clonotype has a handful of counts. The chain combines TRBV11-2 with TRBJ2-5; D assignment may be TRBD1 or TRBD2 (6 bases each). CDR1 and CDR2 (germline): SGHAT, FQNNGV. V was pared by 0 bases and J by 5 bases, with 13 bases between. This CDR3 is built from 15 residues. This CDR3 reads CASSLDPGARETQYF. The CDR3, as DNA: TGTGCCAGCAGCTTAGACCCGGGGGCTCGTGAGACCCAGTACTTC.

By share, this clonotype counts as medium-sized. V usage is TRBV7-2 and J usage is TRBJ2-2, with D perhaps TRBD2 (6 bases). V dropped 4 bases and J dropped 5 bases, with 14 bases sitting between them. This CDR3 spans 15 amino acids. Per the germline V gene, CDR1 is SGHTA and CDR2 is FQGNSA. The CDR3 protein is CASSSYPGLTGELFF. The CDR3 nucleotides are TGTGCCAGCAGCTCCTACCCCGGACTAACCGGGGAGCTGTTTTTT.